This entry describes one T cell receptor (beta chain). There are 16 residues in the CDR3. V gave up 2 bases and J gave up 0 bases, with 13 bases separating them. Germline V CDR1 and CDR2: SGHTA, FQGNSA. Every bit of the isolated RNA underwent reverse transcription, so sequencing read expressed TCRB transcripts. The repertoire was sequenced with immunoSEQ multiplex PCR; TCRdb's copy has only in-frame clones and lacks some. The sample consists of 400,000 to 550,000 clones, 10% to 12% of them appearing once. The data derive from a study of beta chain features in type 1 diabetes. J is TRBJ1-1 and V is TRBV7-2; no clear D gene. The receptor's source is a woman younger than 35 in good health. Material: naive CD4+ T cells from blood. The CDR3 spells CASSLYSSDLNTEAFF. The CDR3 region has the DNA TGTGCCAGCAGCTTATATTCATCAGACCTGAACACTGAAGCTTTCTTT.